Each of the 5 T cell receptor beta chains below was sequenced from the same sample in a study of regulatory T cells in long-lasting Graves disease. TCR beta libraries were built with iRepertoire HTBI primers and Arm-PCR of CDR3 regions. Each CDR3 protein gets one entry after TCRdb re-called the multiplex PCR reads with MiXCR. This table has about 470,000 distinct CDR3 sequences, around a fifth appearing once. As to time point: persistent/refractory GD, antithyroid drugs over 5 years with positive TRAb. From PBMCs, RNA was extracted and then used to make the TCR library. The sample was peripheral blood mononuclear cells (PBMCs), taken when the disease was refractory, from a patient treated with antithyroid drugs. The source is a female donor with Graves disease.

The sample holds many counts of this clonotype. The chain combines TRBV5-1 with TRBJ1-1; D gene unclear. Germline CDR1 reads SGHRS; CDR2 reads YFSETQ. V was pared by 0 bases and J by 1 base, with 13 bases between. This CDR3 contains 16 residues. In nucleotides, the CDR3 is TGCGCCAGCAGCTTGGTCGGTCTGTCGGAGAACACTGAAGCTTTCTTT. Amino acids: CASSLVGLSENTEAFF.

This clonotype was detected many times. This chain uses TRBV12-3 or TRBV12-4 with TRBJ1-4, with D hard to call. V was cut by 6 bases and J by 0 bases, with 11 bases left in between. This CDR3 comprises 15 residues. The CDR3 sequence: CASSSRPATNEKLFF. The CDR3 nucleotides read TGTGCCAGCAGCTCCCGACCTGCAACTAATGAAAAACTGTTTTTT.

The chain carries TRBV11-2 and TRBJ2-1; the match to TRBD2 covers 9 bases. V trimming: 5 bases; J trimming: 6 bases; junction bases outside the gene matches: 8. The CDR3 consists of 15 residues. In germline, CDR1 is SGHAT, CDR2 FQNNGV. DNA for the CDR3: TGTGCCAGCAGCCCCCGCCTAGCGGGACCCAATGAGCAGTTCTTC. This gives the protein CASSPRLAGPNEQFF.

The chain has TRBV6-6 and TRBJ2-3; 12 positions agree with TRBD2. The CDR3 spans 17 residues. CDR1 and CDR2 (germline): MNHNY, SVGAGI (reference sequence). Trimming at V came to 0 bases and at J to 6 bases, leaving 7 bases not matched to a gene. The DNA for the CDR3 is TGTGCCAGCAGTTACTCGACCTGGACTAGCGGGACGGATACGCAGTATTTT. Translation: CASSYSTWTSGTDTQYF.

V gene TRBV19 combines with J gene TRBJ1-6, with 9 bases matching TRBD1. The CDR3 contains 16 residues. Germline V gene lookup returns CDR1 LNHDA and CDR2 SQIVND (reference sequence). The V and J ends lost 4 bases and 8 bases, in that order; junction bases with no gene match: 9. The CDR3 spells CASSTYTGGADSPLHF. CDR3 sequence (DNA): TGTGCCAGTAGTACTTACACAGGGGGCGCGGATTCACCCCTCCACTTT. The full variable domain, with the rest looked up from reference TRBV19 and TRBJ1-6, is DGGITQSPKYLFRKEGQNVTLSCEQNLNHDAMYWYRQDPGQGLRLIYYSQIVNDFQKGDIAEGYSVSREKKESFPLTVTSAQKNPTAFYLCASSTYTGGADSPLHFGNGTRLTVT.